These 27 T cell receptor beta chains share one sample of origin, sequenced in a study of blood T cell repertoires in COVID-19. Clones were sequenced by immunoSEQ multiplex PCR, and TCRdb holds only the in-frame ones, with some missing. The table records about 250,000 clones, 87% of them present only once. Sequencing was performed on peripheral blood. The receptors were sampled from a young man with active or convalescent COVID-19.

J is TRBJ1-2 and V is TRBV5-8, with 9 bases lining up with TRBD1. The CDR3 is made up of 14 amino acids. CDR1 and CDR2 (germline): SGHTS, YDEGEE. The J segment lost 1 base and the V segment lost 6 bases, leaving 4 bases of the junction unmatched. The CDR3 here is CASINRGLNYGYTF. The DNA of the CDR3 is TGTGCCAGCATCAACAGGGGGCTTAACTATGGCTACACCTTC.

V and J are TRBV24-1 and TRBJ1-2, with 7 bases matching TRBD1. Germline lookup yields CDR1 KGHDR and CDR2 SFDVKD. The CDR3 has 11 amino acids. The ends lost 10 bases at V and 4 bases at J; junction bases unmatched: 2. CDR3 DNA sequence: TGTGCCACACACAGGGGCTATGGCTACACCTTC. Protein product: CATHRGYGYTF.

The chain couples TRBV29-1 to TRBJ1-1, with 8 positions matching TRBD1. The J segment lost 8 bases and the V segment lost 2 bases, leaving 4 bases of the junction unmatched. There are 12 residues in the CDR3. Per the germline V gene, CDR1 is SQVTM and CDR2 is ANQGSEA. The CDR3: CSVEWWTGEAFF. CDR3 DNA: TGCAGCGTTGAATGGTGGACAGGGGAAGCTTTCTTT.

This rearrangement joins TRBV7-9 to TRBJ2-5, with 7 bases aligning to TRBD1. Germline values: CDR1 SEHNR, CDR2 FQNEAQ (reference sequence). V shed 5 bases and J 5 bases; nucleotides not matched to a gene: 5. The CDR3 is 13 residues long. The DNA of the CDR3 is TGTGCCAGCAGCCGCACAGGGGAGGAGACCCAGTACTTC. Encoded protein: CASSRTGEETQYF.

The CDR3 is CASSSGLAAETQYF. The CDR3, as DNA: TGTGCCAGCAGCTCAGGACTAGCAGCGGAGACCCAGTACTTC. The genes are TRBV7-3 and TRBJ2-5; 8 bases line up with TRBD2. J lost 5 bases, V lost 4 bases, and 6 bases had no gene match. The germline V gene has CDR1 SGHTA and CDR2 FQGTGA. The CDR3 extends over 14 amino acids.

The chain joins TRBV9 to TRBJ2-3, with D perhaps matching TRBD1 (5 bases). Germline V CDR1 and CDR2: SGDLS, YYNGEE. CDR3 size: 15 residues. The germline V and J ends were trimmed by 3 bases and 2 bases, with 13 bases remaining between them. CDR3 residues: CASSAQGRNTDTQYF. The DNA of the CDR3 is TGTGCCAGCAGCGCCCAGGGCAGAAACACAGATACGCAGTATTTT.

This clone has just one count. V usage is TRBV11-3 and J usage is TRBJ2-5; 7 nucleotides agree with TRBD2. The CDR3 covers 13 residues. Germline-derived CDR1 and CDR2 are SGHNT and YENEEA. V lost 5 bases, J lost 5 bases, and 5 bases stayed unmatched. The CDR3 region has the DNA TGTGCCAGCAGCCCGGGACTACCGGAGACCCAGTACTTC. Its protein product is CASSPGLPETQYF.

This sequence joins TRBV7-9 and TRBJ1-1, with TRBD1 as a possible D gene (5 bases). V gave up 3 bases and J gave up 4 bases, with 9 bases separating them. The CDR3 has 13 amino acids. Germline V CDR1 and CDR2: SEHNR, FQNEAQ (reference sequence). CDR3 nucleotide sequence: TGTGCCAGCAGCTTCGTCCAGGGCACTGAAGCTTTCTTT. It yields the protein CASSFVQGTEAFF.

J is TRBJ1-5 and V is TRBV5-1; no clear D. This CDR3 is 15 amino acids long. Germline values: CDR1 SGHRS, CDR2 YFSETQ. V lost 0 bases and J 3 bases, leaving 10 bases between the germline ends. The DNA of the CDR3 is TGCGCCAGCAGCTTGGACAGCTTGGACAATCAGCCCCAGCATTTT. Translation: CASSLDSLDNQPQHF.

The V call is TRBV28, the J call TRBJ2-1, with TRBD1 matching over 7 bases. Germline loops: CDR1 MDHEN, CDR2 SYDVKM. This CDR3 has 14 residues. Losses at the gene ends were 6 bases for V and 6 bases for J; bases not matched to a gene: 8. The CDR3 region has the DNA TGTGCCAGCAGATTACAGGGGTGGGGCAATGAGCAGTTCTTC. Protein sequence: CASRLQGWGNEQFF.

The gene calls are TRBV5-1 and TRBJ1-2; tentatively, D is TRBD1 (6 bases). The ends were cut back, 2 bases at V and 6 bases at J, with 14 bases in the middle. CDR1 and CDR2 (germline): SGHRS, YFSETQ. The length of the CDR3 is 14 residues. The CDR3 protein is CASSFFRGNDGYTF. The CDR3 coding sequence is TGCGCCAGCAGCTTTTTCAGGGGTAATGATGGCTACACCTTC.

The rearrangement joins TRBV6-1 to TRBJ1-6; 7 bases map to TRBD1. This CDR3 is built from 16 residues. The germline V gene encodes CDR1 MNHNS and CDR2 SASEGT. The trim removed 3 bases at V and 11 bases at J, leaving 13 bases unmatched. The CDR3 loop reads CASSERYRGAIPPLHF. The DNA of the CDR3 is TGTGCCAGCAGTGAGCGATACAGGGGTGCAATTCCACCCCTCCACTTT.

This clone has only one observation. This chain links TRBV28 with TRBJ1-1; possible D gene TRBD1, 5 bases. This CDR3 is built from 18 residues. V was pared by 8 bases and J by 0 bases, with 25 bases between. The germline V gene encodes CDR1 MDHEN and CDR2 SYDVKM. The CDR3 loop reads CASGGGRGLSAMNTEAFF. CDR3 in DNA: TGTGCCAGCGGGGGTGGGAGGGGCCTTTCCGCCATGAACACTGAAGCTTTCTTT. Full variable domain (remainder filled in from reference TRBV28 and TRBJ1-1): DVKVTQSSRYLVKRTGEKVFLECVQDMDHENMFWYRQDPGLGLRLIYFSYDVKMKEKGDIPEGYSVSREKKERFSLILESASTNQTSMYLCASGGGRGLSAMNTEAFFGQGTRLTVV.

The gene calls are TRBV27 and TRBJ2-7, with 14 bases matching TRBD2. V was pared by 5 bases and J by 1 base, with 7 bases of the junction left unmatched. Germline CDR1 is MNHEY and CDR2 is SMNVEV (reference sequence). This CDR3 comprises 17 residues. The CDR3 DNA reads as TGTGCCAGCAGTATTAGACTAGCGGGAGGGAGGTCCTACGAGCAGTACTTC. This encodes CASSIRLAGGRSYEQYF.

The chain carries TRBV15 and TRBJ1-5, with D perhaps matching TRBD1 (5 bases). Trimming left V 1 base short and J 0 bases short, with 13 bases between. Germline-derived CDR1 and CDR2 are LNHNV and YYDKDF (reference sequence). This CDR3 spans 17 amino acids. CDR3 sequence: CATSRGQKSYSNQPQHF. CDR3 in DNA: TGTGCCACCAGCAGAGGACAGAAATCTTATAGCAATCAGCCCCAGCATTTT.

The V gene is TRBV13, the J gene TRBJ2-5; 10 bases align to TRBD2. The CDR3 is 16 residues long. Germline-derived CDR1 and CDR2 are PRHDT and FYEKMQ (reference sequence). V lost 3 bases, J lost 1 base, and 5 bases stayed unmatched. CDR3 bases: TGTGCCAGCAGCTTGGGGCTAGCGGGAGTCCAAGAGACCCAGTACTTC. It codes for CASSLGLAGVQETQYF. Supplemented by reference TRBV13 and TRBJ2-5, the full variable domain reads AAGVIQSPRHLIKEKRETATLKCYPIPRHDTVYWYQQGPGQDPQFLISFYEKMQSDKGSIPDRFSAQQFSDYHSELNMSSLELGDSALYFCASSLGLAGVQETQYFGPGTRLLVL.

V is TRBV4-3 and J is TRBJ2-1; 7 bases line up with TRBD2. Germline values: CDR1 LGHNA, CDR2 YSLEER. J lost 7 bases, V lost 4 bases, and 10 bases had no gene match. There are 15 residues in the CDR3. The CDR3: CASSLNRGGENEQFF. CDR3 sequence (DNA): TGCGCCAGCAGCCTCAACCGGGGAGGGGAGAATGAGCAGTTCTTC.

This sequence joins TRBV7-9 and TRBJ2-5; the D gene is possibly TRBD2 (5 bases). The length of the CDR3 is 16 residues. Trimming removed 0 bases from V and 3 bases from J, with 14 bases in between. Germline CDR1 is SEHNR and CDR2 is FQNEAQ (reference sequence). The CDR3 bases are TGTGCCAGCAGCTTAGCGGGCGGAGGCACCGAAGAGACCCAGTACTTC. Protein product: CASSLAGGGTEETQYF. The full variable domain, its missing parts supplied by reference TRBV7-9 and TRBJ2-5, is DTGVSQNPRHKITKRGQNVTFRCDPISEHNRLYWYRQTLGQGPEFLTYFQNEAQLEKSRLLSDRFSAERPKGSFSTLEIQRTEQGDSAMYLCASSLAGGGTEETQYFGPGTRLLVL.

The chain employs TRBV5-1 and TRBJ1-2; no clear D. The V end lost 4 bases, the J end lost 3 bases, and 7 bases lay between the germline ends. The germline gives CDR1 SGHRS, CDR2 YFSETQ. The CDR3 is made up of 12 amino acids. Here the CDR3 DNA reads TGCGCCAGCAGCCCCGGGGACTATGGCTACACCTTC. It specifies CASSPGDYGYTF.

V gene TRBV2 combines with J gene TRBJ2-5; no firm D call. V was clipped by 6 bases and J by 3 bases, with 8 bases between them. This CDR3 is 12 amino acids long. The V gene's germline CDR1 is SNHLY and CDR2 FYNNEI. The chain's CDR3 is CASRPYKETQYF. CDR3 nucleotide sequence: TGTGCCAGCAGACCGTACAAAGAGACCCAGTACTTC.

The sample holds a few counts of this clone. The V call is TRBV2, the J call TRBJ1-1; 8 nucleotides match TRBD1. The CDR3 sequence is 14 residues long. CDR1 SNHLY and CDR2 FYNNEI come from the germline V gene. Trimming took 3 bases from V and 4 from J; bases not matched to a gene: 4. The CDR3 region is CASSDNTGGTEAFF. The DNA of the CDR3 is TGTGCCAGCAGTGATAACACAGGGGGCACTGAAGCTTTCTTT.

The CDR3 is CASSRGGDHRENTEAFF. The CDR3 DNA sequence: TGTGCCAGTAGTAGAGGGGGGGATCACAGGGAAAACACTGAAGCTTTCTTT. The genes are TRBV19 and TRBJ1-1; tentative D call: TRBD1 (6 bases). CDR1 is LNHDA, CDR2 SQIVND, per germline (reference sequence). Trimming cost V 4 bases and J 2 bases, with 20 bases left between them. CDR3 length: 17 amino acids.

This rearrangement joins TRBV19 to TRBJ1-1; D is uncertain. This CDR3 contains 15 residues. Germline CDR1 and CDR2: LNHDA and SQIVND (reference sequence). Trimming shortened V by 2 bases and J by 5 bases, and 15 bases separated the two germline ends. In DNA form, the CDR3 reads TGTGCCAGTAGTATAAGTTGGGCCCTGGAAACTGAAGCTTTCTTT. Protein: CASSISWALETEAFF.

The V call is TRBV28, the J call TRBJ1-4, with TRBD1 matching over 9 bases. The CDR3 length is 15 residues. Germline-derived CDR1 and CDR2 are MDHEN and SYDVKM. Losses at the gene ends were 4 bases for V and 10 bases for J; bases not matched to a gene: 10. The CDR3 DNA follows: TGTGCCAGCAGTTCGAGCGACAGGGGGTACGGAAAACTGTTTTTT. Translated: CASSSSDRGYGKLFF.

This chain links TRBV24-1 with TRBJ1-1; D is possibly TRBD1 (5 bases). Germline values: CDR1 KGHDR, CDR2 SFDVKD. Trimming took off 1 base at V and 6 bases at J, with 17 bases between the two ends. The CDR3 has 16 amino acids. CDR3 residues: CATSDLRGTGLAEAFF. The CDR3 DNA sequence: TGTGCCACCAGTGATTTAAGGGGTACGGGTCTAGCTGAAGCTTTCTTT.

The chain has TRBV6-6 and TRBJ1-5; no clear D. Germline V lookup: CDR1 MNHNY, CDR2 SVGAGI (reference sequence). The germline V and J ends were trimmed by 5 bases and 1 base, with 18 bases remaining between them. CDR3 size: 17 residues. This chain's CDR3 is CASSRPTWGGSNQPQHF. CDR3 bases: TGTGCCAGCAGTCGTCCGACGTGGGGAGGGAGCAATCAGCCCCAGCATTTT.

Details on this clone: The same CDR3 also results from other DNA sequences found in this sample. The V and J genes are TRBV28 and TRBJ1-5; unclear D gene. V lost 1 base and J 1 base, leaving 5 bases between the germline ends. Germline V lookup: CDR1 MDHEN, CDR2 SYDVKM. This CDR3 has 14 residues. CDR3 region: CASSLSGSNQPQHF. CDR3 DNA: TGTGCCAGCAGTTTATCGGGGAGCAATCAGCCCCAGCATTTT.